This T cell receptor beta chain was sequenced during a study of blood T cell repertoires in COVID-19. Study overall: In each case, the material was cDNA or gDNA derived from T cells, B-cell-depleted T cells, or PBMCs.

Measured with immunoSEQ multiplex PCR; TCRdb has only the in-frame clones, and not every one. The table lists some 170,000 clones, approximately 89% of them singletons. The CDR3 extends over 16 amino acids. Germline CDR1 is MDHEN and CDR2 is SYDVKM. J gave up 4 bases and V 5 bases, and 11 bases lay outside the gene matches. The chain is built from TRBV28 and TRBJ2-7; TRBD2 aligns across 10 bases. Sequenced: peripheral blood. The source is a woman aged 55-69 years with acute or convalescent COVID-19. The CDR3 region has the DNA TGTGCCAGCAGTCGGTTCGGACTAGCGGAACAATACGAGCAGTACTTC. It specifies CASSRFGLAEQYEQYF.